The 4 T cell receptor beta chains presented below share a single source sample, sequenced in a study of OX40 agonist ivuxolimab in advanced cancers. The table came from immunoSEQ multiplex PCR; TCRdb's copy has only in-frame clones and leaves some out. Of about 51,000 clones in the sample, roughly 84% were seen once. This material consisted of CD4+ or CD8+ T cells sorted from blood, taken in a trial of the OX40 agonist ivuxolimab. The receptors were gathered from an adult with an advanced solid tumor such as melanoma, head and neck, liver or kidney cancer.

This clone was seen a handful of times. This chain links TRBV20-1 with TRBJ1-2; D not resolved. V was shortened by 4 bases and J by 5 bases, with 8 bases between the two germline ends. The CDR3 sequence is 11 residues long. Germline lookup yields CDR1 DFQATT and CDR2 SNEGSKA (reference sequence). DNA for the CDR3: TGCAGTGCTAAGGAGGGTTATGGCTACACCTTC. It is translated as CSAKEGYGYTF.

The V call is TRBV2, the J call TRBJ1-6, with a tentative D call TRBD1 (5 bases). Trimming shortened V by 7 bases and J by 5 bases, and 15 bases separated the two germline ends. The CDR3 extends over 15 amino acids. Germline-derived CDR1 and CDR2 are SNHLY and FYNNEI. In DNA form, the CDR3 reads TGTGCCAGCAATCCCGACAGTGGAAATAATTCACCCCTCCACTTT. It yields the protein CASNPDSGNNSPLHF.

This sequence joins TRBV6-6 and TRBJ2-7, with 7 nucleotides matching TRBD1. CDR3 length: 14 amino acids. The ends lost 5 bases at V and 5 bases at J; junction bases unmatched: 9. Germline loops: CDR1 MNHNY, CDR2 SVGAGI (reference sequence). CDR3 residues: CASSHGTAPDEQYF. DNA of the CDR3: TGTGCCAGCAGTCACGGGACAGCACCAGACGAGCAGTACTTC.

The chain combines TRBV25-1 with TRBJ1-5, with D possibly TRBD1 on 6 matching bases. In germline, CDR1 is MGHDK, CDR2 SYGVNS. CDR3 size: 14 residues. Trimming removed 3 bases at V and 5 bases at J, with 11 bases between. The CDR3 coding sequence is TGTGCCAGCAGTGAGGGGGGCGCCCATCAGCCCCAGCATTTT. This translates into CASSEGGAHQPQHF.